This is a list of T cell receptor beta chains from one sample in a study of blood T cell repertoires in COVID-19. Using immunoSEQ multiplex PCR, the repertoire was profiled, and TCRdb retains in-frame clones only, with some absent. The repertoire consists of about 74,000 clones, with roughly four fifths occurring once and the leading ten covering 36%. Specimen: peripheral blood. The receptors derive from a man in his 70s with acute or convalescent COVID-19. The CDR3 runs from the conserved cysteine through the conserved F or W. A D gene is named only where the DNA matches it firmly. Clone size is shown for a subset of rows, as once, few, many or a class of expanded clone.

j_gene	v_gene	d_gene	abundance	CDR3nt	CDR3aa
TRBJ2-3	TRBV18	TRBD2	-	TGTGCCAGCTCACCATCTAGCGGGGGGGGCACAGATACGCAGTATTTT	CASSPSSGGGTDTQYF
TRBJ2-4	TRBV4-2	-	-	TGTGCCAGCAGCCAAGCCAGGGGCCGGGACATTCAGTACTTC	CASSQARGRDIQYF
TRBJ1-1	TRBV7-2	-	-	TGTGCCAGCAGCTTAAGAGGGTCCATGAACACTGAAGCTTTCTTT	CASSLRGSMNTEAFF
TRBJ1-1	TRBV28	TRBD1	once	TGTGCCAGCAGTTTCGGGGACAGGGACTACACTGAAGCTTTCTTT	CASSFGDRDYTEAFF
TRBJ2-5	TRBV7-9	TRBD1	-	TGTGCCAGCAGACGCACCCGTCCAGAGGACAGGGAGGAGACCCAGTACTTC	CASRRTRPEDREETQYF
TRBJ1-1	TRBV5-6	-	few	TGTGCCAGCAGCTTGTTCGGGACTGAAGCTTTCTTT	CASSLFGTEAFF
TRBJ2-2	TRBV27	TRBD2	-	TGTGCCAGCAGAAGACTAGCAGAGTCGAACACCGGGGAGCTGTTTTTT	CASRRLAESNTGELFF
TRBJ1-1	TRBV9	-	-	TGTGCCAGCAGCGTAGGTTCTATGGGGCAGATGAACACTGAAGCTTTCTTT	CASSVGSMGQMNTEAFF
TRBJ2-1	TRBV21-1	-	once	TGTGCCAGCAGCAAAGAGGCCAGGGGGCCCGGCGATGAGCAGTTCTTC	CASSKEARGPGDEQFF
TRBJ1-6	TRBV11-3	TRBD1	-	TGTGCCAGCAGCCGGGACAGGGGCTCACCCCTCCACTTT	CASSRDRGSPLHF
TRBJ2-7	TRBV7-2	-	once	TGTGCCAGCAGCTTAAGGTTTAGTGGTGGTGGGGGGGCTTACGAGCAGTACTTC	CASSLRFSGGGGAYEQYF
TRBJ2-1	TRBV14	TRBD2	-	TGTGCCAGCAGCCACGGGACTAGCGGGAGAGGCGACAATGAGCAGTTCTTC	CASSHGTSGRGDNEQFF
TRBJ2-1	TRBV28	-	-	TGTGCCAGCAGACCCGGGAGCAGCTCCTACAATGAGCAGTTCTTC	CASRPGSSSYNEQFF
TRBJ1-1	TRBV6-5	-	-	TGTGCCAGCAGTTCCATGAACACTGAAGCTTTCTTT	CASSSMNTEAFF
TRBJ1-4	TRBV14	TRBD1	once	TGTGCCAGCAGCCAAGAGTCGGACAGGGGCGAAAAACTGTTTTTT	CASSQESDRGEKLFF
TRBJ1-6	TRBV5-1	-	-	TGCGCCAGCAGCACTGCTAATTCACCCCTCCACTTT	CASSTANSPLHF
TRBJ2-3	TRBV11-3	TRBD2	-	TGTGCCAGCAGCTTGGGACTAGGAACAGATACGCAGTATTTT	CASSLGLGTDTQYF
TRBJ2-3	TRBV12-3/TRBV12-4	-	-	TGTGCCAGCAGCCCGGACTGGGGAGGTACGCAGTATTTT	CASSPDWGGTQYF
TRBJ1-4	TRBV5-6	TRBD1	-	TGTGCCAGCAGCTACCGGGACGGGACAGGGTTCGAAAAACTGTTTTTT	CASSYRDGTGFEKLFF
TRBJ1-6	TRBV6-1	TRBD1	-	TGTGCCAGCAGTGACAGGGACAGATCAACTCATAATTCACCCCTCCACTTT	CASSDRDRSTHNSPLHF
TRBJ1-2	TRBV14	-	-	TGTGCCAGCAGCCACGATACAGGGCACGGCTACACCTTC	CASSHDTGHGYTF
TRBJ2-3	TRBV10-3	TRBD2	once	TGTGCCATCAGCCCCCAGACTAGCGGGCCCACAGATACGCAGTATTTT	CAISPQTSGPTDTQYF
TRBJ1-2	TRBV19	TRBD1	-	TGTGCCAGTAGGACAGGGGTGAATTCTAACTATGGCTACACCTTC	CASRTGVNSNYGYTF
TRBJ2-5	TRBV3-1/TRBV3-2	-	once	TGTGCCAGCAGCCAAGAGAAGCCCCAGTACTTC	CASSQEKPQYF
TRBJ2-7	TRBV3-1/TRBV3-2	-	-	TGTGCCAGCAGCCATTTTGGCAGGGGTTCCTACGAGCAGTACTTC	CASSHFGRGSYEQYF
TRBJ2-1	TRBV3-1/TRBV3-2	-	-	TGTGCCAGCAGCCAAGTCCCCCGGGACAACCTCTACAATGAGCAGTTCTTC	CASSQVPRDNLYNEQFF
TRBJ2-1	TRBV13	TRBD2	-	TGTGCCAGCAGCTGGGCAGCGGGATTCTCTTACAATGAGCAGTTCTTC	CASSWAAGFSYNEQFF
TRBJ1-6	TRBV6-5	TRBD1	few	TGTGCCAGCAGTAACAGGGGGCGCCTCGATTCACCCCTCCACTTT	CASSNRGRLDSPLHF
TRBJ1-5	TRBV19	TRBD1	-	TGTGCCAGTAGTACCGGGACAGGCAATCAGCCCCAGCATTTT	CASSTGTGNQPQHF
TRBJ1-5	TRBV6-5	-	few	TGTGCCAGCAGTTACTCTCTCCCAAAAGGAGGGCAGCCCCAGCATTTT	CASSYSLPKGGQPQHF
TRBJ1-1	TRBV9	TRBD1	-	TGTGCCAGCAGCGCCCCCCCGGGACAGGGGGCACACACTGAAGCTTTCTTT	CASSAPPGQGAHTEAFF
TRBJ2-5	TRBV12-3/TRBV12-4	TRBD1	once	TGTGCCAGCAGTTACAGGGGAGAGACCCAGTACTTC	CASSYRGETQYF
TRBJ1-6	TRBV28	-	-	TGTGCCAGCAGTTTAAGGCCAGGGAATTCACCCCTCCACTTT	CASSLRPGNSPLHF
TRBJ1-4	TRBV5-1	TRBD1	-	TGCGCCAGCAGCTTTGGGACAGCGCCTAATGAAAAACTGTTTTTT	CASSFGTAPNEKLFF
TRBJ2-5	TRBV5-8	TRBD1	-	TGTGCCAGCAGCTCGAGGGACAGGGGTAGACAGACCCAGTACTTC	CASSSRDRGRQTQYF
TRBJ2-2	TRBV18	TRBD1	-	TGTGCCAGCTCACCACTACGGGACAGTTACACCGGGGAGCTGTTTTTT	CASSPLRDSYTGELFF
TRBJ2-3	TRBV3-1/TRBV3-2	TRBD2	-	TGTGCCAGCAGCCCCCCCCGGCTAGCGGGCACAGATACGCAGTATTTT	CASSPPRLAGTDTQYF
TRBJ2-3	TRBV24-1	TRBD2	-	TGTGCCACCTCGAGCTCCGGACTAGCCACAGATACGCAGTATTTT	CATSSSGLATDTQYF
TRBJ1-1	TRBV19	TRBD1	-	TGTGCTAGTTCCCTCGACAGGGTGGTAACTGAAGCTTTCTTT	CASSLDRVVTEAFF
TRBJ1-5	TRBV10-3	-	-	TGTGCCACCACGTGGGGCGATAGCAATCAGCCCCAGCATTTT	CATTWGDSNQPQHF
TRBJ2-1	TRBV9	-	-	TGTGCCAGCAGGCCCAGACTGGGGGGAGGCGATGAGCAGTTCTTC	CASRPRLGGGDEQFF
TRBJ2-1	TRBV6-6	-	-	TGTGCCAGCAGTTACTCGCGGCCCCCGGTGGAGCAGTTCTTC	CASSYSRPPVEQFF
TRBJ1-2	TRBV12-3/TRBV12-4	-	-	TGTGCCAGCAGTAAACAGGGAGAGGATGGCTACACCTTC	CASSKQGEDGYTF
TRBJ1-5	TRBV12-3/TRBV12-4	-	-	TGTGCCAGCAGTTTAGGCCCGGATCAGCCCCAGCATTTT	CASSLGPDQPQHF
TRBJ2-7	TRBV11-2	TRBD1	few	TGTGCCAGCAGCCTTTGGGTGCGGCAGGGGGCCGGGTACGAGCAGTACTTC	CASSLWVRQGAGYEQYF
TRBJ1-6	TRBV3-1/TRBV3-2	-	-	TGTGCCAGCAGCCAAGATGGCACGGGCTCCTATAATTCACCCCTCCACTTT	CASSQDGTGSYNSPLHF
TRBJ2-3	TRBV7-3	TRBD2	-	TGTGCCAGCAGCTTAAGCGGGGGGTCTGGAGATACGCAGTATTTT	CASSLSGGSGDTQYF
TRBJ1-2	TRBV10-3	-	-	TGTGCCATCAGTGATCAGCAGGGAAGGAAGTATGGCTACACCTTC	CAISDQQGRKYGYTF
TRBJ2-5	TRBV4-3	-	-	TGCGCCAGCAGCCAAGATTGGACAGAAGACCCCCAAGAGACCCAGTACTTC	CASSQDWTEDPQETQYF
TRBJ1-2	TRBV7-8	-	-	TGTGCCAGCAGCTTAAGGGGCCAAGTTAACTATGGCTACACCTTC	CASSLRGQVNYGYTF
TRBJ1-2	TRBV14	TRBD1	-	TGTGCCAGCAGCCATCCAGCCACAGGGGGCAAGGGCTACACCTTC	CASSHPATGGKGYTF
TRBJ1-5	TRBV9	-	few	TGTGCCAGCAGCGAGGGGGGGGCAGGGCTTCAGCCCCAGCATTTT	CASSEGGAGLQPQHF
TRBJ2-7	TRBV3-1/TRBV3-2	-	many	TGTGCCAGCAGCCCCTCAGGGTACGAGCAGTACTTC	CASSPSGYEQYF
TRBJ2-5	TRBV18	-	-	TGTGCCAGCTCACCGGGACTCCAAGAGACCCAGTACTTC	CASSPGLQETQYF